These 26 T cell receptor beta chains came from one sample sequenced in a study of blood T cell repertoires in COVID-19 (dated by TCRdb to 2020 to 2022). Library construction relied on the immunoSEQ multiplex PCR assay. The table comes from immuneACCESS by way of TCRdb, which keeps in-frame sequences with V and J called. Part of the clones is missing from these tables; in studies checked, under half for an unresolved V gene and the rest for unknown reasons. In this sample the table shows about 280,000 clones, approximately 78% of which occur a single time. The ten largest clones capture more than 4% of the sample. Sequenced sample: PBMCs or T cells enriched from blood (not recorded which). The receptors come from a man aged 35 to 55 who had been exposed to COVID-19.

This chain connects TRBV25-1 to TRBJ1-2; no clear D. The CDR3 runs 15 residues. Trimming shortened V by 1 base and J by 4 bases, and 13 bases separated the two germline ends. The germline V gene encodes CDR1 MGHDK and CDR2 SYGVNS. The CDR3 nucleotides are TGTGCCAGCAGTGAATGGCGGGGTCGGCCCTATGGCTACACCTTC. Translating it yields CASSEWRGRPYGYTF.

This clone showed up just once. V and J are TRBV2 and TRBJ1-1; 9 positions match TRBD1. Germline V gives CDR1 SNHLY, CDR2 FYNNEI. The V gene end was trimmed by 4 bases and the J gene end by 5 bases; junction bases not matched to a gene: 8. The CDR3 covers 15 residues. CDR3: CASSATGGKGTEAFF. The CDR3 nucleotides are TGTGCCAGCAGTGCGACAGGGGGTAAGGGGACTGAAGCTTTCTTT.

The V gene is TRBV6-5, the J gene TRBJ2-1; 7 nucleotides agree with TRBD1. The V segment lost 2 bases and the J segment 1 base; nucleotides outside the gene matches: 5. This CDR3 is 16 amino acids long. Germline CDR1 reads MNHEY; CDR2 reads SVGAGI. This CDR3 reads CASSYRRQGSYNEQFF. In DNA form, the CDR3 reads TGTGCCAGCAGTTACCGGAGACAGGGTTCCTACAATGAGCAGTTCTTC.

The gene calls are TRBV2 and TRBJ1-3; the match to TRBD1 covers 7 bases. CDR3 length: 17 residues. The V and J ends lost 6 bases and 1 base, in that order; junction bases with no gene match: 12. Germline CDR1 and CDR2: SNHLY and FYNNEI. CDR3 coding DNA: TGTGCCAGCAGCCAGGGGCGCAGGGGGATTTCTGGAAACACCATATATTTT. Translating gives CASSQGRRGISGNTIYF.

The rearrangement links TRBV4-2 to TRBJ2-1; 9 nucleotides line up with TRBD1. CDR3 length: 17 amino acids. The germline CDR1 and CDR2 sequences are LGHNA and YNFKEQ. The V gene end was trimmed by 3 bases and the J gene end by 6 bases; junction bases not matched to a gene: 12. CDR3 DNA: TGTGCCAGCAGCCAGAGAACCGGGACAGGGTCCCCCAATGAGCAGTTCTTC. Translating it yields CASSQRTGTGSPNEQFF.

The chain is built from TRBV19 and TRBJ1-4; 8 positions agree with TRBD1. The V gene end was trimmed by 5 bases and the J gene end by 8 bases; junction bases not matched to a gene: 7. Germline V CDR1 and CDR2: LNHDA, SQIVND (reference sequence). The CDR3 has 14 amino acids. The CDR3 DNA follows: TGTGCCAGTAGTCAGTCAGGGGGCCAAGAAAAACTGTTTTTT. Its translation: CASSQSGGQEKLFF.

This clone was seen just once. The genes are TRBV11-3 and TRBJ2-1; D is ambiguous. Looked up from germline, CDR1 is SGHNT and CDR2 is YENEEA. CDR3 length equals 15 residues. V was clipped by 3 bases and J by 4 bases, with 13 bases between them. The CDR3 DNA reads TGTGCCAGCAGCTTTGGGCAGCAAAATTACAATGAGCAGTTCTTC. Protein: CASSFGQQNYNEQFF.

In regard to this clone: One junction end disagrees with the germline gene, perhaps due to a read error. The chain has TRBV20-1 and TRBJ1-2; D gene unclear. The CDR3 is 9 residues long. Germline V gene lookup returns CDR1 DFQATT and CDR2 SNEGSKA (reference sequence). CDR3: CSVPGLTHF. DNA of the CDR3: TGCAGTGTCCCCGGACTAACCCACTTC.

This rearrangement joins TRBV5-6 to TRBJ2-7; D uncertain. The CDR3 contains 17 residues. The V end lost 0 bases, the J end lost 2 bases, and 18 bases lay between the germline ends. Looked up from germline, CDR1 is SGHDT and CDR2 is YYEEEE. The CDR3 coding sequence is TGTGCCAGCAGCTTGGAGGCCCTTAGCCTCCTACCCTACGAGCAGTACTTC. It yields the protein CASSLEALSLLPYEQYF.

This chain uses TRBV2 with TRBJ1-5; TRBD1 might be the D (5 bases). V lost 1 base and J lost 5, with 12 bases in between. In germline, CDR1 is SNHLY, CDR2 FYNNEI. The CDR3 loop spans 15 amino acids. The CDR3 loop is CASSEGRGGDQPQHF. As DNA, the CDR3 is TGTGCCAGCAGTGAAGGGCGGGGAGGGGATCAGCCCCAGCATTTT.

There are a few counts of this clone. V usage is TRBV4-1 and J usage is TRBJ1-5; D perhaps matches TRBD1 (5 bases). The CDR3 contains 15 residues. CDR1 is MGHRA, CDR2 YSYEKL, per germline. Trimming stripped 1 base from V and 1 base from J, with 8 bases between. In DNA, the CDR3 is TGCGCCAGCAGCCAAGGGACACTAAGCAATCAGCCCCAGCATTTT. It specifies CASSQGTLSNQPQHF.

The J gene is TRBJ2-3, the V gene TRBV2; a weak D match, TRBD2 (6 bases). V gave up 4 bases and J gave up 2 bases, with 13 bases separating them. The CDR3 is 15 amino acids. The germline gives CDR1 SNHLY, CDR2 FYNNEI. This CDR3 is CASSGTRGYTDTQYF. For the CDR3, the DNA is TGTGCCAGCAGTGGGACGCGGGGTTACACAGATACGCAGTATTTT.

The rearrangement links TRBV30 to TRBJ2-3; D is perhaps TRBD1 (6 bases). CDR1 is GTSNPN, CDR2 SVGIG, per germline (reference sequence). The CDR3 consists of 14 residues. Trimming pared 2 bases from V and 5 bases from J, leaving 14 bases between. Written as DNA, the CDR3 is TGTGCCTGGAGTAGGTCAGGGGCGGAAGATACGCAGTATTTT. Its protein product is CAWSRSGAEDTQYF.

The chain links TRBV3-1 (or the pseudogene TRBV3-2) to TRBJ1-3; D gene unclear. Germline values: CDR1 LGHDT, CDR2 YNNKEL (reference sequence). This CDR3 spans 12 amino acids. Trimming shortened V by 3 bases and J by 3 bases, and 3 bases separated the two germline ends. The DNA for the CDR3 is TGTGCCAGCAGCCAGTATGGAAACACCATATATTTT. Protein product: CASSQYGNTIYF.

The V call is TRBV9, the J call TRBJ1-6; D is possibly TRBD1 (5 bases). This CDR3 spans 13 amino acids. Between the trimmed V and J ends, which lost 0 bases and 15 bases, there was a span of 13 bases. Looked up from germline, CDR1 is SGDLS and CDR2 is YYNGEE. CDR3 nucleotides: TGTGCCAGCAGCGTAGCTCCAACAGGCGGCCTCCACTTT. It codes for CASSVAPTGGLHF.

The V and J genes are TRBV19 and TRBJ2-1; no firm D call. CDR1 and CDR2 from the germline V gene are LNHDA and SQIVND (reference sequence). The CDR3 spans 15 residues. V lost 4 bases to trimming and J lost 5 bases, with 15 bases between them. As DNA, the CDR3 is TGTGCCAGTAGTACAGACTCGCTACCAAACAATGAGCAGTTCTTC. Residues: CASSTDSLPNNEQFF.

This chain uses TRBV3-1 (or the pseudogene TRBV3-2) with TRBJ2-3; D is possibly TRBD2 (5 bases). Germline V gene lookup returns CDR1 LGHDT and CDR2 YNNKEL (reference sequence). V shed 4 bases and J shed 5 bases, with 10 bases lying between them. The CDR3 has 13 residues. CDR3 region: CASSRGSRDTQYF. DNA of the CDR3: TGTGCCAGCAGCCGCGGGTCTAGAGATACGCAGTATTTT.

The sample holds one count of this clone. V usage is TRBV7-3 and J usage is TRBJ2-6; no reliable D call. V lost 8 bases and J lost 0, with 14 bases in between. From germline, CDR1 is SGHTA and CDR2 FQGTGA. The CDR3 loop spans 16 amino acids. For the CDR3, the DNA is TGTGCCAGCCGCCCCCCCCTAGTCTCTGGGGCCAACGTCCTGACTTTC. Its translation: CASRPPLVSGANVLTF.

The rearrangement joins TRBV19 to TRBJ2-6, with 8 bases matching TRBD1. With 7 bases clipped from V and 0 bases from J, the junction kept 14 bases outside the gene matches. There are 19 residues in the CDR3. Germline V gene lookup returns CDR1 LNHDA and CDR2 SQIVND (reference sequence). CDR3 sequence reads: CASTRQGPKSFSGANVLTF. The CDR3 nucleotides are TGTGCCAGTACCCGACAGGGGCCAAAATCCTTCTCTGGGGCCAACGTCCTGACTTTC.

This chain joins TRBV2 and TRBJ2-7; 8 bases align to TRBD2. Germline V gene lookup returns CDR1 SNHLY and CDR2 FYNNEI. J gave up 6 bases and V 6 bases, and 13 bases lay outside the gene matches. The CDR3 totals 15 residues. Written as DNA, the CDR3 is TGTGCCAGCAGGGGTCCCGGGACTAGTAATCGCGAGCAGTACTTC. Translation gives CASRGPGTSNREQYF. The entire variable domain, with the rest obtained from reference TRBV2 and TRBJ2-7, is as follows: EPEVTQTPSHQVTQMGQEVILRCVPISNHLYFYWYRQILGQKVEFLVSFYNNEISEKSEIFDDQFSVERPDGSNFTLKIRSTKLEDSAMYFCASRGPGTSNREQYFGPGTRLTVT.

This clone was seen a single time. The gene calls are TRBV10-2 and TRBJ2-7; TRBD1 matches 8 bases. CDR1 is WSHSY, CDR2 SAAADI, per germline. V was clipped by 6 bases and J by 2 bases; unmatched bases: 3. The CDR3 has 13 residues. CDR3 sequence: CASRQGVAYEQYF. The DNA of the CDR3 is TGCGCCAGCAGACAGGGGGTCGCCTACGAGCAGTACTTC.

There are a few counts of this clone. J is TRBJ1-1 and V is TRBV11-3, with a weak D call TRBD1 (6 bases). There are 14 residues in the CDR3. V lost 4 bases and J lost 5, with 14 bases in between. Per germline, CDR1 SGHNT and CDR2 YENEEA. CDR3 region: CASSSPGGETEAFF. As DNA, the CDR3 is TGTGCCAGCAGCTCCCCGGGGGGCGAAACTGAAGCTTTCTTT.

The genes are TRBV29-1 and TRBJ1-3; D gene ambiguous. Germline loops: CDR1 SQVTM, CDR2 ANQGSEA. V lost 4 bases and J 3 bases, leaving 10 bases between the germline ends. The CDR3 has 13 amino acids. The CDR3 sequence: CSVAHGIGNTIYF. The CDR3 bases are TGCAGCGTTGCCCACGGTATTGGAAACACCATATATTTT.

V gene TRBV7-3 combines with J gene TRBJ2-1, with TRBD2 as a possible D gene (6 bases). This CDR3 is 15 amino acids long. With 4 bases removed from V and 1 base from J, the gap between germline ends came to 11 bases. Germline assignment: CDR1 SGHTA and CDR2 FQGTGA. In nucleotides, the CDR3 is TGTGCCAGCAGCTCAACCGGGACTTCCTACAATGAGCAGTTCTTC. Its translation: CASSSTGTSYNEQFF.

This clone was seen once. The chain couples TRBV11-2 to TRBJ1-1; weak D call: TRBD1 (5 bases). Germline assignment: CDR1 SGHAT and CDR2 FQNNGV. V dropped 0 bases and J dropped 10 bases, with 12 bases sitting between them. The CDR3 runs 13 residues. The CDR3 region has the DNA TGTGCCAGCAGCTTAGAAGCAGGGCGCGCAGCTTTCTTT. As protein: CASSLEAGRAAFF.

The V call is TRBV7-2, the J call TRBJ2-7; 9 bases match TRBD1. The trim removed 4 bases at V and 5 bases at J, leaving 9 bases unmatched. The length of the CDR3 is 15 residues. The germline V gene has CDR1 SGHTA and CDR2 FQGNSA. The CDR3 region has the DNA TGTGCCAGCAGCTCGACCGGGACAGGGAACGACGAGCAGTACTTC. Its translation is CASSSTGTGNDEQYF.